The 21 T cell receptor beta chains reported below all come from one sample, sequenced in a study of blood T cells in healthy people across ages. A second PCR of about 7 to 11 cycles used a sample-barcoded 5' primer and a J-beta primer mix. Via MiXCR, TCRdb re-called the 5' RACE reads, giving one row per CDR3 protein. Here the sample spans 1,300,000 or so distinct CDR3 sequences, 59% being singletons. The sequencing input was blood. These receptors came from a man between 18 and 29 years old in good health.

This chain uses TRBV25-1 with TRBJ2-3; D is ambiguous. Between the trimmed V and J ends, which lost 3 bases and 2 bases, there was a span of 9 bases. The CDR3 covers 14 residues. Per the germline V gene, CDR1 is MGHDK and CDR2 is SYGVNS. For the CDR3, the DNA is TGTGCCAGCAGTGATGGCAGACTCACAGATACGCAGTATTTT. Translated: CASSDGRLTDTQYF.

This clonotype has at least ten counts. The chain is built from TRBV29-1 and TRBJ2-7, with 12 bases that match TRBD2. CDR3 length: 13 residues. Germline CDR1 SQVTM, CDR2 ANQGSEA. V shed 5 bases and J 6 bases; nucleotides not matched to a gene: 5. The CDR3 DNA reads as TGCAGCGTTCAAGGACTAGCGGGGCTCGAGCAGTACTTC. This sequence encodes CSVQGLAGLEQYF.

V usage is TRBV6-5 and J usage is TRBJ2-7; D may be TRBD1 (5 bases). V shed 2 bases and J shed 2 bases, with 19 bases lying between them. The CDR3 sequence is 17 residues long. CDR1 and CDR2 from the germline V gene are MNHEY and SVGAGI. The CDR3 sequence is CASSYNVPYRGTYEQYF. The CDR3 nucleotides are TGTGCCAGCAGTTACAACGTCCCTTATAGGGGTACCTACGAGCAGTACTTC.

The chain employs TRBV10-3 and TRBJ2-7, with D possibly matching TRBD2 (6 bases). Germline assignment: CDR1 ENHRY and CDR2 SYGVKD. V lost 6 bases, J lost 0 bases, and 15 bases lay in between. This CDR3 is built from 15 residues. CDR3 loop: CAIRTPSASSYEQYF. CDR3 in DNA: TGTGCCATCAGGACTCCTAGCGCCAGCTCCTACGAGCAGTACTTC.

This clonotype was seen a single time. The chain combines TRBV10-3 with TRBJ1-1; D not certain. CDR1 is ENHRY, CDR2 SYGVKD, per germline. The V and J ends lost 8 bases and 0 bases respectively, with 4 bases between them. CDR3 length equals 11 residues. In DNA form, the CDR3 reads TGTGCCATCCGCATGAACACTGAAGCTTTCTTT. Its protein product is CAIRMNTEAFF.

The CDR3 nucleotides are TGCAGTGCAATCGACAGGGACAGCTCCTACGAGCAGTACTTC. Translation: CSAIDRDSSYEQYF. This chain joins TRBV20-1 and TRBJ2-7, with TRBD1 identical over 7 bases. V lost 6 bases and J lost 0; bases outside the gene matches: 8. Germline loops: CDR1 DFQATT, CDR2 SNEGSKA (reference sequence). The CDR3 length is 14 residues.

This clonotype was observed a handful of times. The rearrangement uses TRBV4-1 and TRBJ1-4; D is uncertain. CDR1 is MGHRA and CDR2 is YSYEKL in the germline V gene. Trimming removed 2 bases at V and 5 bases at J, with 12 bases between. This CDR3 spans 15 amino acids. The CDR3 bases are TGCGCCAGCAGCCAACGAACAGACCCAAATGAAAAACTGTTTTTT. It yields the protein CASSQRTDPNEKLFF.

This clonotype was found a few times. The chain is built from TRBV29-1 and TRBJ2-2; D may match TRBD1 or TRBD2 (5 bases each). The V gene lost 6 bases and the J gene lost 6 bases, with 11 bases spanning the gap. Germline CDR1 reads SQVTM; CDR2 reads ANQGSEA. The CDR3 totals 12 residues. This chain's CDR3 is CSVGESAGELFF. The CDR3 DNA reads TGCAGCGTGGGGGAGAGTGCCGGGGAGCTGTTTTTT.

The chain has TRBV9 and TRBJ2-7, with TRBD2 matching over 12 bases. Trimming removed 4 bases from V and 0 bases from J; junction bases left unmatched: 5. This CDR3 comprises 16 residues. CDR1 is SGDLS and CDR2 is YYNGEE in the germline V gene. CDR3 loop: CASSPSTSGSSYEQYF. The CDR3 nucleotides are TGTGCCAGCAGCCCCTCGACTAGCGGGAGCTCCTACGAGCAGTACTTC.

This chain joins TRBV6-1 and TRBJ2-1; weak D call: TRBD2 (6 bases). The length of the CDR3 is 17 residues. The ends were cut back, 4 bases at V and 0 bases at J, with 16 bases in the middle. CDR1 and CDR2 from the germline V gene are MNHNS and SASEGT. This CDR3 is CASSGVFAGLSYNEQFF. As DNA, the CDR3 is TGTGCCAGCAGTGGAGTTTTTGCGGGGCTCTCCTACAATGAGCAGTTCTTC.

V usage is TRBV29-1 and J usage is TRBJ2-7; D remains unclear. This CDR3 is 11 amino acids long. The V and J ends lost 4 bases and 2 bases respectively, with 6 bases between them. Looked up from germline, CDR1 is SQVTM and CDR2 is ANQGSEA. The CDR3 DNA sequence: TGCAGCGTTGGGACCCCCTACGAGCAGTACTTC. This codes for CSVGTPYEQYF.

The genes are TRBV25-1 and TRBJ1-2; tentatively, D is TRBD1 (5 bases). V dropped 1 base and J dropped 3 bases, with 21 bases sitting between them. Germline CDR1 MGHDK, CDR2 SYGVNS. The CDR3 totals 18 residues. DNA of the CDR3: TGTGCCAGCAGTGAATTCACGGAGAACCGGGGGGGTCACTATGGCTACACCTTC. Amino acids: CASSEFTENRGGHYGYTF.

The chain is built from TRBV7-2 and TRBJ1-5; D not certain. Trimming took 4 bases from V and 0 from J, leaving 10 bases between them. Germline V gives CDR1 SGHTA, CDR2 FQGNSA. The CDR3 contains 15 residues. Written as DNA, the CDR3 is TGTGCCAGCAGCTCCGACATATTTAGCAATCAGCCCCAGCATTTT. Encoded protein: CASSSDIFSNQPQHF.

The chain joins TRBV11-1 to TRBJ2-7; 8 bases are shared with TRBD1. From germline, CDR1 is SGHAT and CDR2 FQDESV (reference sequence). V lost 6 bases, J lost 3 bases, and 7 bases stayed unmatched. The CDR3 has 14 residues. Here the CDR3 DNA reads TGTGCCAGCAGTTACGACAGGGGAAACTACGAGCAGTACTTC. Its translation: CASSYDRGNYEQYF.

The chain carries TRBV7-2 and TRBJ2-3; 8 bases map to TRBD1. The CDR3 contains 17 residues. V was clipped by 1 base and J by 5 bases; unmatched bases: 11. In germline, CDR1 is SGHTA, CDR2 FQGNSA. The CDR3 is CASSLDLRTGTQDTQYF. The CDR3 region has the DNA TGTGCCAGCAGCTTAGATTTGAGGACAGGGACGCAAGATACGCAGTATTTT.

The chain employs TRBV28 and TRBJ1-2; no clear D gene. The V and J ends lost 3 bases and 3 bases respectively, with 8 bases between them. The CDR3 length is 13 residues. In germline, CDR1 is MDHEN, CDR2 SYDVKM. In DNA form, the CDR3 reads TGTGCCAGCAGTTTCATTGGGGACTATGGCTACACCTTC. Protein: CASSFIGDYGYTF.

The chain links TRBV6-5 to TRBJ2-1; perhaps TRBD1 as D (5 bases). Germline V gene sequence: CDR1 MNHEY, CDR2 SVGAGI. Trimming took 6 bases from V and 11 from J, leaving 17 bases between them. The CDR3 runs 13 residues. CDR3 amino acids: CASSRTTGLQQFF. The CDR3 coding sequence is TGTGCCAGCAGCCGTACCACAGGTTTACAGCAGTTCTTC.

V and J are TRBV14 and TRBJ2-1; D ambiguous. Germline V CDR1 and CDR2: SGHDN, FVKESK. Trimming stripped 1 base from V and 5 bases from J, with 9 bases between. The length of the CDR3 is 14 residues. The CDR3 here is CASSQAEWNNEQFF. The DNA of the CDR3 is TGTGCCAGCAGCCAAGCGGAGTGGAACAATGAGCAGTTCTTC.

The genes are TRBV4-1 and TRBJ2-1; TRBD2 matches 8 bases. Germline trimming cut 4 bases from V and 7 bases from J; bases unmatched to any gene: 12. The CDR3 has 16 residues. Germline values: CDR1 MGHRA, CDR2 YSYEKL. The chain's CDR3 is CASSPISSSGINEQFF. The CDR3 DNA follows: TGCGCCAGCAGCCCTATATCGAGTAGCGGGATAAATGAGCAGTTCTTC.

The chain uses TRBV6-1 and TRBJ2-5; 11 nucleotides align to TRBD2. The CDR3 is 14 residues long. V lost 6 bases, J lost 5 bases, and 5 bases stayed unmatched. The germline V gene has CDR1 MNHNS and CDR2 SASEGT. The CDR3 DNA follows: TGTGCCAGCAGCCGACTAGCGGGAACCGAGACCCAGTACTTC. This encodes CASSRLAGTETQYF.

This clonotype was counted between two and nine times. The CDR3 DNA follows: TGCAGCGTTGGGGACCCGCAGGAGTCCTACAATGAGCAGTTCTTC. Translation: CSVGDPQESYNEQFF. The V and J genes are TRBV29-1 and TRBJ2-1; the D call may be TRBD1 or TRBD2 (5 bases each). From germline, CDR1 is SQVTM and CDR2 ANQGSEA. CDR3 size: 15 residues. V was cut by 4 bases and J by 1 base, with 14 bases left in between.